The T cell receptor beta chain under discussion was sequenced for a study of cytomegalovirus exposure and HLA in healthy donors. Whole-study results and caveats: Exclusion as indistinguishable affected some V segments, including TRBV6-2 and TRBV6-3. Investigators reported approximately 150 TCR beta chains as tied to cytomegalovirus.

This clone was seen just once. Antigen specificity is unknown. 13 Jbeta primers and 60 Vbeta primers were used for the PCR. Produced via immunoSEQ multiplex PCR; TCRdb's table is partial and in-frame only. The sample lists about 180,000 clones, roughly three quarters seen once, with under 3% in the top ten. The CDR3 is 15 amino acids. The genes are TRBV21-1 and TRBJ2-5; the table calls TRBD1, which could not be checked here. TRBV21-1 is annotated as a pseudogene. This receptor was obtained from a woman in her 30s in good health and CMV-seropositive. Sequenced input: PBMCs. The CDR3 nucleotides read TGTGCCAGCAGCAAATCCACAGCTTGGATGGAGACCCAGTACTTC. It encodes CASSKSTAWMETQYF.